The entry below describes one TCR beta chain. V was cut by 3 bases and J by 2 bases, with 17 bases left in between. The CDR3 is made up of 16 amino acids. During its preparation, the TCRbeta library received unique molecular identifiers. A single record per CDR3 protein comes from TCRdb applying MiXCR to the PCR reads. This sample has more than 150,000 distinct CDR3 sequences, with less than 8% found just once. This specimen comes from a study of T-cell reconstitution after alpha-beta-depleted transplantation in children. Source: PBMCs from the stem cell graft donor, taken from the stem cell graft. The TCR was taken from a human donor who donated a stem cell graft to a child with Wiskott-Aldrich syndrome. The chain recombines TRBV12-3 or TRBV12-4 with TRBJ2-7, with a tentative D call TRBD2 (5 bases). This CDR3 reads CASSLLISGPPYEQYF. The CDR3 DNA reads TGTGCCAGCAGTTTGTTGATAAGCGGACCTCCCTACGAGCAGTACTTC.